These 21 T cell receptor beta chains came from one sample sequenced in a study of a mutant IDH1 vaccine in newly diagnosed glioma. Time point indicated: week 11, during vaccination. What each vaccine dose contained was 300 ug of mutant IDH1 20-mer peptide, accompanied by topical imiquimod. Profiled with immunoSEQ multiplex PCR; TCRdb holds only in-frame clones, not every one. The repertoire includes more than 55,000 clones, more than 80% of them detected once, and about 3.8% sits in the top ten. No cognate antigen is known for these TCRs. Sequencing used PBMCs, obtained from a glioma patient whose treatment included an IDH1 peptide vaccine. The receptors were gathered from a man in his thirties or forties with glioma.

The CDR3 nucleotides are TGTGCCAGCCAAGGGCGAGATGGCGGTGAGCAGTTCTTC. It yields the protein CASQGRDGGEQFF. This chain links TRBV7-3 with TRBJ2-1; D not certain. Germline lookup yields CDR1 SGHTA and CDR2 FQGTGA. The CDR3 is 13 residues long. The ends were cut back, 8 bases at V and 9 bases at J, with 17 bases in the middle.

The rearrangement joins TRBV14 to TRBJ2-1; D is unclear. Trimming pared 4 bases from V and 1 base from J, leaving 5 bases between. The CDR3 is made up of 13 amino acids. Germline assignment: CDR1 SGHDN and CDR2 FVKESK. CDR3 sequence reads: CASSRGSYNEQFF. DNA of the CDR3: TGTGCCAGCAGCCGGGGTTCCTACAATGAGCAGTTCTTC. The variable domain in full, with the rest retrieved from reference TRBV14 and TRBJ2-1, is EAGVTQFPSHSVIEKGQTVTLRCDPISGHDNLYWYRRVMGKEIKFLLHFVKESKQDESGMPNNRFLAERTGGTYSTLKVQPAELEDSGVYFCASSRGSYNEQFFGPGTRLTVL.

This sequence joins TRBV6-5 and TRBJ1-2; D call uncertain. V was clipped by 7 bases and J by 4 bases, with 16 bases between them. CDR1 and CDR2 from the germline V gene are MNHEY and SVGAGI. The CDR3 loop spans 14 amino acids. DNA of the CDR3: TGTGCCAGCACTCGGACCCCCGGTGGCTATGGCTACACCTTC. As protein: CASTRTPGGYGYTF.

The V and J genes are TRBV10-3 and TRBJ2-1, with 8 bases matching TRBD1. J lost 9 bases, V lost 2 bases, and 3 bases had no gene match. The CDR3 has 13 amino acids. Germline lookup yields CDR1 ENHRY and CDR2 SYGVKD. The CDR3 sequence: CAISETGTGEQFF. The DNA for the CDR3 is TGTGCCATCAGTGAGACAGGGACAGGTGAGCAGTTCTTC.

The chain employs TRBV2 and TRBJ1-4; D is perhaps TRBD1 (6 bases). Trimming removed 7 bases at V and 8 bases at J, with 17 bases between. The CDR3 loop spans 14 amino acids. Per germline, CDR1 SNHLY and CDR2 FYNNEI. Here the CDR3 reads CASTYTGREEKLFF. The CDR3 nucleotides read TGTGCCAGCACCTATACAGGGAGGGAAGAAAAACTGTTTTTT. Filled out from reference TRBV2 and TRBJ1-4, the complete variable domain reads EPEVTQTPSHQVTQMGQEVILRCVPISNHLYFYWYRQILGQKVEFLVSFYNNEISEKSEIFDDQFSVERPDGSNFTLKIRSTKLEDSAMYFCASTYTGREEKLFFGSGTQLSVL.

This chain links TRBV5-6 with TRBJ2-7; 8 nucleotides agree with TRBD1. After removal of 0 bases from V and 1 base from J, the junction contained 3 bases not matched to a gene. The CDR3 contains 15 residues. Germline CDR1 reads SGHDT; CDR2 reads YYEEEE. The CDR3 bases are TGTGCCAGCAGCTTGGACAGGGGGGTTTCCTACGAGCAGTACTTC. Protein product: CASSLDRGVSYEQYF.

The V call is TRBV4-3, the J call TRBJ2-7, with a tentative D call TRBD1 (6 bases). Trimming cost V 0 bases and J 5 bases, with 14 bases left between them. CDR1 is LGHNA and CDR2 is YSLEER in the germline V gene. This CDR3 is built from 15 residues. CDR3 in DNA: TGCGCCAGCAGCCAAGATTTGAACAGGGATGACGAGCAGTACTTC. This translates into CASSQDLNRDDEQYF.

A few counts support this clone. This chain connects TRBV19 to TRBJ1-5; weak D call: TRBD1 (6 bases). The CDR3 spans 12 residues. The germline V gene has CDR1 LNHDA and CDR2 SQIVND (reference sequence). The CDR3 nucleotides are TGTGCAACGAGGGGGGGAAATCAGCCCCAGCATTTT. Amino acid sequence: CATRGGNQPQHF.

The chain links TRBV28 to TRBJ1-5, with 11 positions matching TRBD1. This CDR3 spans 17 amino acids. V lost 6 bases and J lost 0; bases outside the gene matches: 7. The germline V gene has CDR1 MDHEN and CDR2 SYDVKM. This CDR3 is CASRDRGLRNSNQPQHF. The CDR3 DNA reads as TGTGCCAGCAGGGACAGGGGGCTGAGGAATAGCAATCAGCCCCAGCATTTT.

The CDR3 here is CASRVNRDTDEQYF. The CDR3 nucleotides read TGTGCCAGCAGAGTTAACCGGGACACCGACGAGCAGTACTTC. The chain employs TRBV27 and TRBJ2-7; a possible D gene is TRBD1 (6 bases). Germline CDR1 and CDR2: MNHEY and SMNVEV (reference sequence). Trimming took 6 bases from V and 5 from J, leaving 17 bases between them. The CDR3 consists of 14 residues.

The CDR3 DNA follows: TGTGCCAGTACTTCCACCCCGTCTTCGGACACTGAAGCTTTCTTT. Translated, it gives CASTSTPSSDTEAFF. The J gene is TRBJ1-1, the V gene TRBV19; D ambiguous. Germline CDR1 reads LNHDA; CDR2 reads SQIVND (reference sequence). The V end lost 7 bases, the J end lost 3 bases, and 18 bases lay between the germline ends. The CDR3 contains 15 residues.

The CDR3 coding sequence is TGTGCCACTCTTTTGGGGACGCACCTCAACTATGGCTACACCTTC. This encodes CATLLGTHLNYGYTF. This chain links TRBV19 with TRBJ1-2; D is possibly TRBD1 (5 bases). Germline V gene data show CDR1 as LNHDA and CDR2 as SQIVND (reference sequence). The CDR3 covers 15 residues. The V and J ends lost 10 bases and 2 bases respectively, with 20 bases between them.

V is TRBV29-1 and J is TRBJ1-4; 9 bases map to TRBD1. The CDR3 is made up of 13 amino acids. Germline CDR1 and CDR2: SQVTM and ANQGSEA. The trim removed 4 bases at V and 7 bases at J, leaving 4 bases unmatched. CDR3 sequence (DNA): TGCAGCGTTGGTGGACAGGGGTCTGAAAAACTGTTTTTT. This gives the protein CSVGGQGSEKLFF.

The gene calls are TRBV5-6 and TRBJ2-5; either TRBD1 or TRBD2 may supply D (5 bases each). V was cut by 0 bases and J by 5 bases, with 11 bases left in between. CDR3 length: 14 residues. CDR1 SGHDT and CDR2 YYEEEE come from the germline V gene. This chain's CDR3 is CASSLGGRPETQYF. CDR3 sequence (DNA): TGTGCCAGCAGCTTGGGGGGACGCCCGGAGACCCAGTACTTC.

The chain uses TRBV7-8 and TRBJ2-5, with TRBD2 matching 10 bases. With 3 bases clipped from V and 5 bases from J, the junction kept 9 bases outside the gene matches. The germline gives CDR1 SGHVS, CDR2 FQNEAQ. This CDR3 contains 16 residues. CDR3 nucleotides: TGTGCCAGCAGCTTGATTCCAGCGGGGGGGCAGGAGACCCAGTACTTC. Translating it yields CASSLIPAGGQETQYF.

This rearrangement joins TRBV19 to TRBJ2-5; 7 positions match TRBD2. Germline V gives CDR1 LNHDA, CDR2 SQIVND (reference sequence). The CDR3 runs 13 residues. The V segment lost 9 bases and the J segment 5 bases; nucleotides outside the gene matches: 9. The CDR3 reads CASALRRGETQYF. As DNA, the CDR3 is TGTGCCAGCGCCTTGCGGCGGGGGGAGACCCAGTACTTC.

For the CDR3, the DNA is TGCAGCGCTGTGACAGGTGGGGACACTGAAGCTTTCTTT. Protein product: CSAVTGGDTEAFF. V is TRBV29-1 and J is TRBJ1-1; D perhaps matches TRBD1 (6 bases). CDR3 size: 13 residues. Germline V gene lookup returns CDR1 SQVTM and CDR2 ANQGSEA. V was clipped by 7 bases and J by 3 bases, with 15 bases between them. Variable domain in full (rest from reference TRBV29-1 and TRBJ1-1): SAVISQKPSRDICQRGTSLTIQCQVDSQVTMMFWYRQQPGQSLTLIATANQGSEATYESGFVIDKFPISRPNLTFSTLTVSNMSPEDSSIYLCSAVTGGDTEAFFGQGTRLTVV.

This clone was counted a single time. The chain recombines TRBV7-8 with TRBJ2-5; TRBD2 agrees at 10 bases. This CDR3 comprises 16 residues. CDR1 and CDR2 from the germline V gene are SGHVS and FQNEAQ. Unmatched junction bases numbered 10, after V lost 6 bases and J lost 3 bases. The CDR3: CASREEAGGPEETQYF. DNA of the CDR3: TGTGCCAGCAGAGAAGAAGCGGGAGGGCCCGAAGAGACCCAGTACTTC.

The chain has TRBV9 and TRBJ1-3, with D tentatively TRBD1 (5 bases). V was cut by 3 bases and J by 1 base, with 8 bases left in between. This CDR3 is built from 14 residues. The germline CDR1 and CDR2 sequences are SGDLS and YYNGEE. The CDR3 bases are TGTGCCAGCAGCGCGAGACAGTCTGGAAACACCATATATTTT. This codes for CASSARQSGNTIYF. The full variable domain, rest sourced from reference TRBV9 and TRBJ1-3, is DSGVTQTPKHLITATGQRVTLRCSPRSGDLSVYWYQQSLDQGLQFLIQYYNGEERAKGNILERFSAQQFPDLHSELNLSSLELGDSALYFCASSARQSGNTIYFGEGSWLTVV.

The gene calls are TRBV7-9 and TRBJ2-5; the match to TRBD2 covers 9 bases. The CDR3 is 16 residues long. Germline CDR1 reads SEHNR; CDR2 reads FQNEAQ (reference sequence). V lost 5 bases and J lost 4; bases outside the gene matches: 11. The DNA for the CDR3 is TGTGCCAGCAGCACCGGACAGGAACTAGCGGGAGAGACCCAGTACTTC. Residues: CASSTGQELAGETQYF. The whole variable domain, filled in from reference TRBV7-9 and TRBJ2-5, reads DTGVSQNPRHKITKRGQNVTFRCDPISEHNRLYWYRQTLGQGPEFLTYFQNEAQLEKSRLLSDRFSAERPKGSFSTLEIQRTEQGDSAMYLCASSTGQELAGETQYFGPGTRLLVL.

The chain is built from TRBV7-2 and TRBJ2-7; 9 bases match TRBD2. The CDR3 has 14 amino acids. V was pared by 4 bases and J by 1 base, with 2 bases of the junction left unmatched. Germline V CDR1 and CDR2: SGHTA, FQGNSA. Here the CDR3 DNA reads TGTGCCAGCAGCTACCTAGCGGGGTCCTACGAGCAGTACTTC. It yields the protein CASSYLAGSYEQYF.